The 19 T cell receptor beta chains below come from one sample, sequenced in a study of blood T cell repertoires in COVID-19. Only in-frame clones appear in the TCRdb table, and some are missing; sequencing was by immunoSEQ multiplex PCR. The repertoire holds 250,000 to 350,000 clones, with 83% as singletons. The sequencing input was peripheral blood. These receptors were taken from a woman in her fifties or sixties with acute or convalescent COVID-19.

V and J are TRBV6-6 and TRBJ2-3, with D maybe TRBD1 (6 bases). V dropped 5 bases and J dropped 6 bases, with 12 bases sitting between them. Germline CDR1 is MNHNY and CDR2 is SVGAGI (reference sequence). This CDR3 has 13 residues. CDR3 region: CASSPRGWDTQYF. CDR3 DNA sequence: TGTGCCAGCAGTCCCAGGGGTTGGGATACGCAGTATTTT.

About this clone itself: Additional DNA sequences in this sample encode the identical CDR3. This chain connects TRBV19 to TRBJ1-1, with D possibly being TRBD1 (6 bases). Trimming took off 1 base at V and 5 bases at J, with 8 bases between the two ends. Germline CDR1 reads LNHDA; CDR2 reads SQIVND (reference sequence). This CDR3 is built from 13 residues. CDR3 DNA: TGTGCCAGTAGTATAGCCAGGGGAACTGAAGCTTTCTTT. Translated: CASSIARGTEAFF.

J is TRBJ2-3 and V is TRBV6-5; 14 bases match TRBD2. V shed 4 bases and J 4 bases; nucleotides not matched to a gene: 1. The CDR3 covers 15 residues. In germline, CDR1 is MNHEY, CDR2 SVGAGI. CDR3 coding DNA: TGTGCCAGCAGTTTGACTAGCGGGGGGGCAGATACGCAGTATTTT. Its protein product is CASSLTSGGADTQYF.

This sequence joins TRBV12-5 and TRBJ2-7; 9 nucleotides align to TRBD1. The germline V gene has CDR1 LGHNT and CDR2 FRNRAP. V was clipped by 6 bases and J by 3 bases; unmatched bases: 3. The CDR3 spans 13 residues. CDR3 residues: CASGRDRDYEQYF. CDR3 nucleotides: TGTGCTAGTGGCCGGGACAGGGACTACGAGCAGTACTTC.

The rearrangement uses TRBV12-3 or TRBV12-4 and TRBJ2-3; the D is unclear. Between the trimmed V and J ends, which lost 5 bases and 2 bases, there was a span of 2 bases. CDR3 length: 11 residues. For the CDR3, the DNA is TGTGCCAGCAGTCTCACAGATACGCAGTATTTT. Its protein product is CASSLTDTQYF.

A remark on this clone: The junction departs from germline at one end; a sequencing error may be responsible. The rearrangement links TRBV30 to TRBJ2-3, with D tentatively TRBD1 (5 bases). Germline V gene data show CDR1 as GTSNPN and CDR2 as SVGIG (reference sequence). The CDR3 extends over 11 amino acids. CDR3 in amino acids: CAWSHTGTQYF. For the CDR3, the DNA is TGTGCCTGGAGTCATACAGGTACGCAGTATTTT.

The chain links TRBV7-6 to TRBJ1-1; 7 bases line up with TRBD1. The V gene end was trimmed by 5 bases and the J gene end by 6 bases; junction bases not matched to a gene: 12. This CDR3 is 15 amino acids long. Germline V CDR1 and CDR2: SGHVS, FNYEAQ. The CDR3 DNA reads TGTGCCAGCAGCCCAACTCCAGGGGGACGGCCTGAAGCTTTCTTT. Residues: CASSPTPGGRPEAFF.

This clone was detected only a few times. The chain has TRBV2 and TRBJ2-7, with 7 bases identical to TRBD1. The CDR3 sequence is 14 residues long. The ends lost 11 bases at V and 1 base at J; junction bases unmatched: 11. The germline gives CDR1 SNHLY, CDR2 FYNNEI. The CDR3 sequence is CAVSGQLGSYEQYV. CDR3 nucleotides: TGTGCCGTGTCGGGACAGCTCGGATCCTACGAGCAGTACGTC.

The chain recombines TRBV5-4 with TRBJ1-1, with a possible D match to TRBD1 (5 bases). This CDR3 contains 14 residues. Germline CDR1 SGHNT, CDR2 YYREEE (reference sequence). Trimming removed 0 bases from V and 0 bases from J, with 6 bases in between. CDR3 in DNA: TGTGCCAGCAGCTTGGACAGGATGAACACTGAAGCTTTCTTT. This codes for CASSLDRMNTEAFF.

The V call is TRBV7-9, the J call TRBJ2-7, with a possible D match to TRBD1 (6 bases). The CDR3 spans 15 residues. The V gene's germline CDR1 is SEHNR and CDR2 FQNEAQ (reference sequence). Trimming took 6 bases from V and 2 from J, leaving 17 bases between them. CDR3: CASSTVDRRPYEQYF. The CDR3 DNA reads TGTGCCAGCAGTACTGTCGACAGGAGGCCCTACGAGCAGTACTTC.

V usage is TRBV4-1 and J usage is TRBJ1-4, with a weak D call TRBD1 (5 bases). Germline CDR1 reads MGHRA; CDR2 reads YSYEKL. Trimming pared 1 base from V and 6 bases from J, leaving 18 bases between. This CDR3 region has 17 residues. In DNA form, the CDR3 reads TGCGCCAGCAGCCAAGGGGGCGGGCTAGGAGGGCATGAAAAACTGTTTTTT. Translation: CASSQGGGLGGHEKLFF.

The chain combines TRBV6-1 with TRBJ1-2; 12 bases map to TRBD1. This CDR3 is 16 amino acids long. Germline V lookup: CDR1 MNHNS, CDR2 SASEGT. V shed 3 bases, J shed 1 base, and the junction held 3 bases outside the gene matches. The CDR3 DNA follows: TGTGCCAGCAGTGAGGGACAGGGGGCATTTAACTATGGCTACACCTTC. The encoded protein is CASSEGQGAFNYGYTF.

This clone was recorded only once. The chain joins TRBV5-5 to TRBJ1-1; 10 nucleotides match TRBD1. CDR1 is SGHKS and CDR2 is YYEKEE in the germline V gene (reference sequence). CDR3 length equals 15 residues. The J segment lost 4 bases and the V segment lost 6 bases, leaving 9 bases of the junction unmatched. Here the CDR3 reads CASTLQGQGSTEAFF. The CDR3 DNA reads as TGTGCCAGCACCTTACAGGGACAGGGGAGCACTGAAGCTTTCTTT.

The CDR3 DNA reads TGTGCCAGCAGCCGTGACGGGGAGTCACCCCTCCACTTT. It translates to CASSRDGESPLHF. The rearrangement uses TRBV3-1 (or the pseudogene TRBV3-2) and TRBJ1-6; no firm D call. Trimming took off 4 bases at V and 10 bases at J, with 11 bases between the two ends. Germline values: CDR1 LGHDT, CDR2 YNNKEL (reference sequence). This CDR3 contains 13 residues.

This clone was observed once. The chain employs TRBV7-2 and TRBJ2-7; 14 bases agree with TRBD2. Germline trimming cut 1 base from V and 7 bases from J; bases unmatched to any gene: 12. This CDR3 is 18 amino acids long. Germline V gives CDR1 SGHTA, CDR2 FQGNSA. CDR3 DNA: TGTGCCAGCAGCTTAGTCCCCGGGACTAGCGGGAGCGGGTCGGAGCAGTACTTC. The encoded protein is CASSLVPGTSGSGSEQYF.

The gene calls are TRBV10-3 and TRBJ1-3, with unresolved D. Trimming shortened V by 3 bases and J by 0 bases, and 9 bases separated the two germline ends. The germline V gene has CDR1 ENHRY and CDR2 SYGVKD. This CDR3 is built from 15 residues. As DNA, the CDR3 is TGTGCCATCAGTGACCGGGAGCGCTCTGGAAACACCATATATTTT. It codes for CAISDRERSGNTIYF.

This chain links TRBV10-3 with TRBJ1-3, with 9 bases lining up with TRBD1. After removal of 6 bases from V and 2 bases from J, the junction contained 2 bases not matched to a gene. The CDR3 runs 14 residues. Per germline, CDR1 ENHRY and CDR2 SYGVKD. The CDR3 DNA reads TGTGCCATCAGGGACAGGGGACCTGGAAACACCATATATTTT. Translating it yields CAIRDRGPGNTIYF.

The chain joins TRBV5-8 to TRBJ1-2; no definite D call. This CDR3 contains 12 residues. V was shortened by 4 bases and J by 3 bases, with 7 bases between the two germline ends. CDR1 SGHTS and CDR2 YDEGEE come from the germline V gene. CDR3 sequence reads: CASSLRDYGYTF. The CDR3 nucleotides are TGTGCCAGCAGCCTACGGGACTATGGCTACACCTTC.

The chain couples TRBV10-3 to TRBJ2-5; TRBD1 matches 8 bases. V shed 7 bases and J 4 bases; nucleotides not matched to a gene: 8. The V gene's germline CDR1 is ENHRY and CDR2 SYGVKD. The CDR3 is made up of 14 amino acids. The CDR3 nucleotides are TGTGCCATCAATTCAGGGGGCGCGGGAGAGACCCAGTACTTC. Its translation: CAINSGGAGETQYF.